This is a list of T cell receptor beta chains from one sample in a study of metastatic and nonmetastatic thyroid tumors. TCRdb used MiXCR to call clones anew from the PCR reads. This table has about 15,000 clones, roughly a quarter appearing once. The sequenced material came from blood. The origin of the receptors is a male donor with papillary thyroid cancer or a benign thyroid nodule (not recorded which). Some clones in this sample may be carry-over from other donors' samples. Each CDR3 is given with its conserved first and last residue. D genes are given only for firm matches. Size tells how often a clone was seen (once, few, many) or the class of an expanded clone, and some rows leave it out.

CDR3aa: CASSPGRHCEQYF
CDR3nt: TGTGCCAGTAGCCCGGGACGCCACTGCGAGCAGTACTTC
d_gene: -
v_gene: TRBV19
abundance: -
j_gene: TRBJ2-7

CDR3aa: CATSDSGLAGERTYNEQFF
CDR3nt: TGTGCCACCAGTGATTCCGGACTAGCCGGCGAAAGAACCTACAATGAGCAGTTCTTC
d_gene: TRBD2
v_gene: TRBV24-1
abundance: -
j_gene: TRBJ2-1

CDR3aa: CATSSGTDEQYF
CDR3nt: TGTGCCACTTCTTCCGGGACAGACGAGCAGTACTTC
d_gene: TRBD1
v_gene: TRBV2
abundance: few
j_gene: TRBJ2-7

CDR3aa: CASSVHSGSGSYEQYF
CDR3nt: TGTGCCAGCAGTGTTCACAGCGGGAGTGGGTCCTACGAGCAGTACTTC
d_gene: TRBD2
v_gene: TRBV6-1
abundance: few
j_gene: TRBJ2-7

CDR3aa: CASSVGQGGDYGYTF
CDR3nt: TGTGCCAGCAGCGTAGGACAGGGTGGTGACTATGGCTACACCTTC
d_gene: TRBD1
v_gene: TRBV7-3
abundance: -
j_gene: TRBJ1-2

CDR3aa: CASSKETGELFF
CDR3nt: TGTGCCAGCAGCAAGGAGACCGGGGAGCTGTTTTTT
d_gene: -
v_gene: TRBV7-9
abundance: many
j_gene: TRBJ2-2

CDR3aa: CASSARGRRGQNEQFF
CDR3nt: TGTGCCAGCAGCGCCAGGGGTAGGAGAGGGCAAAATGAGCAGTTCTTC
d_gene: -
v_gene: TRBV7-8
abundance: medium-sized
j_gene: TRBJ2-1

CDR3aa: CASSYYGTSGSYEQYF
CDR3nt: TGTGCCAGCAGTTACTATGGGACTAGCGGTTCCTACGAGCAGTACTTC
d_gene: TRBD2
v_gene: TRBV6-5
abundance: few
j_gene: TRBJ2-7

CDR3aa: CATSDYGGETQYF
CDR3nt: TGTGCCACCAGTGATTATGGGGGGGAGACCCAGTACTTC
d_gene: -
v_gene: TRBV24-1
abundance: many
j_gene: TRBJ2-5

CDR3aa: CAWSVRVGVNTEAFF
CDR3nt: TGTGCCTGGAGTGTACGGGTGGGGGTGAACACTGAAGCTTTCTTT
d_gene: -
v_gene: TRBV30
abundance: many
j_gene: TRBJ1-1

CDR3aa: CASSMERALKTTEAFF
CDR3nt: TGTGCCAGCAGCATGGAACGGGCACTCAAGACCACTGAAGCTTTCTTT
d_gene: -
v_gene: TRBV7-6
abundance: -
j_gene: TRBJ1-1

CDR3aa: CASSQDVTERYQETQYF
CDR3nt: TGCGCCAGCAGCCAAGATGTAACTGAAAGGTACCAAGAGACCCAGTACTTC
d_gene: -
v_gene: TRBV4-1
abundance: many
j_gene: TRBJ2-5

CDR3aa: CASSLAGTGSHEQFF
CDR3nt: TGCGCCAGCAGCTTGGCGGGGACAGGGTCACATGAGCAGTTCTTC
d_gene: TRBD1
v_gene: TRBV5-1
abundance: -
j_gene: TRBJ2-1

CDR3aa: CSARTDRFEEQYF
CDR3nt: TGCAGTGCTAGAACGGACCGGTTTGAGGAGCAGTACTTC
d_gene: -
v_gene: TRBV20-1
abundance: -
j_gene: TRBJ2-7

CDR3aa: CASSEGAFGEKLFF
CDR3nt: TGTGCCAGCAGTGAAGGGGCATTTGGGGAAAAACTGTTTTTT
d_gene: -
v_gene: TRBV6-1
abundance: many
j_gene: TRBJ1-4

CDR3aa: CASSQYGEKLFF
CDR3nt: TGTGCCAGCAGCCAATACGGGGAAAAACTGTTTTTT
d_gene: -
v_gene: TRBV3-1
abundance: medium-sized
j_gene: TRBJ1-4

CDR3aa: CSAREVGELYNSPLHF
CDR3nt: TGCAGTGCTAGAGAGGTGGGGGAGCTCTATAATTCACCCCTCCACTTT
d_gene: -
v_gene: TRBV20-1
abundance: -
j_gene: TRBJ1-6

CDR3aa: CASSFDRGGEQYF
CDR3nt: TGTGCCAGCAGCTTCGACAGGGGAGGCGAGCAGTACTTC
d_gene: TRBD1
v_gene: TRBV11-2
abundance: -
j_gene: TRBJ2-7

CDR3aa: CASSFRGGVEQYF
CDR3nt: TGTGCCAGCAGTTTTAGAGGGGGCGTCGAGCAGTACTTC
d_gene: TRBD1
v_gene: TRBV6-1
abundance: few
j_gene: TRBJ2-7

CDR3aa: CASRRPTGEVHEQYF
CDR3nt: TGTGCCAGTAGACGACCGACAGGGGAAGTCCACGAGCAGTACTTC
d_gene: TRBD1
v_gene: TRBV19
abundance: -
j_gene: TRBJ2-7

CDR3aa: CAGTGRGEGTEAFF
CDR3nt: TGCGCCGGCACGGGACGGGGGGAGGGGACTGAAGCTTTCTTT
d_gene: -
v_gene: TRBV5-1
abundance: many
j_gene: TRBJ1-1

CDR3aa: CSARGPGGPGETQYF
CDR3nt: TGCAGTGCTAGAGGCCCCGGGGGTCCCGGGGAGACCCAGTACTTC
d_gene: -
v_gene: TRBV20-1
abundance: once
j_gene: TRBJ2-5

CDR3aa: CASSLSRGSSYEQYF
CDR3nt: TGTGCCAGCAGCTTGTCCAGGGGCTCCTCCTACGAGCAGTACTTC
d_gene: -
v_gene: TRBV5-4
abundance: -
j_gene: TRBJ2-7

CDR3aa: CRWAGFPADTQYF
CDR3nt: TGCAGGTGGGCAGGGTTCCCCGCAGATACGCAGTATTTT
d_gene: -
v_gene: TRBV20-1
abundance: many
j_gene: TRBJ2-3

CDR3aa: CSAREGQGLGSEQFF
CDR3nt: TGCAGTGCTAGAGAGGGACAGGGATTGGGAAGTGAGCAGTTCTTC
d_gene: TRBD1
v_gene: TRBV20-1
abundance: once
j_gene: TRBJ2-1

CDR3aa: CASSPDGYLLTGELFF
CDR3nt: TGCGCCAGCAGCCCCGACGGCTACCTTTTGACCGGGGAGCTGTTTTTT
d_gene: -
v_gene: TRBV4-3
abundance: -
j_gene: TRBJ2-2

CDR3aa: CSAGEAGGGDTQYF
CDR3nt: TGCAGTGCTGGGGAAGCGGGGGGGGGAGATACGCAGTATTTT
d_gene: TRBD2
v_gene: TRBV20-1
abundance: many
j_gene: TRBJ2-3

CDR3aa: CASSVSSSGPFSYEQYF
CDR3nt: TGTGCCAGCAGCGTAAGCTCCTCGGGACCTTTTTCCTACGAGCAGTACTTC
d_gene: -
v_gene: TRBV9
abundance: medium-sized
j_gene: TRBJ2-7

CDR3aa: CASRGRARSNINQPQHF
CDR3nt: TGCGCCAGCAGGGGCCGGGCCAGGTCAAATATCAATCAGCCCCAGCATTTT
d_gene: -
v_gene: TRBV4-1
abundance: once
j_gene: TRBJ1-5

CDR3aa: CASSLRGVNTEAFF
CDR3nt: TGCGCCAGCAGCTTACGGGGAGTGAACACTGAAGCTTTCTTT
d_gene: -
v_gene: TRBV5-1
abundance: medium-sized
j_gene: TRBJ1-1

CDR3aa: CATSRQGAATDTQYF
CDR3nt: TGTGCCACCAGCAGACAGGGGGCGGCCACAGATACGCAGTATTTT
d_gene: TRBD1
v_gene: TRBV15
abundance: medium-sized
j_gene: TRBJ2-3

CDR3aa: CASSLEAGAEQYF
CDR3nt: TGTGCCAGCAGCTTAGAAGCTGGTGCCGAGCAGTACTTC
d_gene: -
v_gene: TRBV11-2
abundance: medium-sized
j_gene: TRBJ2-7

CDR3aa: CDSSERGSRYSNQPQHF
CDR3nt: TGTGACAGCAGTGAAAGGGGCAGCAGGTATAGCAATCAGCCCCAGCATTTT
d_gene: -
v_gene: TRBV6-1
abundance: -
j_gene: TRBJ1-5

CDR3aa: CASSQDVRPSSGNTIYF
CDR3nt: TGCGCCAGCAGCCAAGATGTTCGGCCCAGCTCTGGAAACACCATATATTTT
d_gene: -
v_gene: TRBV4-1
abundance: many
j_gene: TRBJ1-3

CDR3aa: CASSQLAGGRGEQYF
CDR3nt: TGTGCCAGCAGCCAACTAGCGGGGGGGCGAGGCGAGCAGTACTTC
d_gene: TRBD2
v_gene: TRBV11-2
abundance: -
j_gene: TRBJ2-7

CDR3aa: CASSGPRGRYGYTF
CDR3nt: TGTGCCAGCAGCGGACCGAGGGGGCGATATGGCTACACCTTC
d_gene: TRBD1
v_gene: TRBV9
abundance: medium-sized
j_gene: TRBJ1-2

CDR3aa: CASSTNNEKLLF
CDR3nt: TGCGCCAGCAGTACCAATAATGAAAAACTGCTTTTT
d_gene: -
v_gene: TRBV5-1
abundance: -
j_gene: TRBJ1-4

CDR3aa: CSASPPPGYGYTF
CDR3nt: TGCAGTGCTAGCCCCCCCCCGGGCTATGGCTACACCTTC
d_gene: -
v_gene: TRBV20-1
abundance: -
j_gene: TRBJ1-2

CDR3aa: CASSQRLGQGEAFF
CDR3nt: TGCGCCAGCAGCCAACGACTGGGGCAGGGCGAAGCTTTCTTT
d_gene: -
v_gene: TRBV4-3
abundance: -
j_gene: TRBJ1-1

CDR3aa: CSASRAGVTYEQYF
CDR3nt: TGCAGTGCTTCCAGAGCGGGAGTCACCTACGAGCAGTACTTC
d_gene: TRBD2
v_gene: TRBV20-1
abundance: medium-sized
j_gene: TRBJ2-7